This T cell receptor (beta chain) stems from a study of shared clonotypes between healthy human individuals. Each cell subset's genomic DNA was divided evenly among several immunoSEQ plates. Data came from immunoSEQ multiplex PCR; TCRdb stores just in-frame clones and leaves some out. The sample lists 1 million to 1.3 million clones; around three quarters were seen once. Trimming took 3 bases from V and 3 from J; bases not matched to a gene: 15. Germline lookup yields CDR1 SGHNT and CDR2 YYREEE (reference sequence). There are 17 residues in the CDR3. Study-wide results and caveats: The donor pool, a small one, limited the genetic and exposure-history diversity represented.

Comments on this clone: Its antigen is undetermined.

Naive CD45RA+ and memory CD45RA-negative subsets were split from CD4+ cells. The sequenced material came from memory CD4+ T cells from PBMCs. Documented subset: CD45RA-negative fraction. The chain has TRBV5-4 and TRBJ2-7, with 7 bases aligning to TRBD2. This clonotype originated in a man in his late teens or twenties in good health. Some clones in this sample may be carry-over from other donors' samples. For the CDR3, the DNA is TGTGCCAGCAGCTCCCCAAATGGGGCTAGCGGTATCTACGAGCAGTACTTC. Protein product: CASSSPNGASGIYEQYF.